The clone carrying this T cell receptor (beta chain) was observed a single time. Its antigen is unidentified. The sample comes from a study of cytomegalovirus exposure and HLA in healthy donors. General study results and limits: More than 15,000 TCR beta sequences were associated with HLA alleles at 0.05 false discovery rate in a later analysis. It was approximately 170 TCR beta chains that were listed as cytomegalovirus-associated. Under in vitro conditions, a few CMV-associated chains were confirmed as specific for CMV antigens.

The germline V and J ends were trimmed by 3 bases and 3 bases, with 16 bases remaining between them. The CDR3 is 16 residues long. The germline V gene encodes CDR1 MNHEY and CDR2 SMNVEV (reference sequence). It was with 60 Vbeta and 13 Jbeta primers that the PCR ran. As originally analysed: An analysis performed later counted roughly 80 million unique TCR beta chains (roughly 11 million of them shared). The method was immunoSEQ multiplex PCR; TCRdb's version includes in-frame clones alone and lacks a portion of them. The D gene and trimming were derived from the DNA, and the V and J assignments and clone size from that table. The sample comprises about 100,000 clones, about 80% of which are singletons, and over 4% rests with the top ten.

The sequenced material came from PBMCs. J is TRBJ2-3 and V is TRBV27; TRBD2 is a possible D gene (6 bases). This clonotype was obtained from a female donor in good health and CMV-seropositive. CDR3 in amino acids: CASSFLGLAATDTQYF. CDR3 DNA sequence: TGTGCCAGCAGTTTTTTGGGACTTGCCGCTACAGATACGCAGTATTTT.